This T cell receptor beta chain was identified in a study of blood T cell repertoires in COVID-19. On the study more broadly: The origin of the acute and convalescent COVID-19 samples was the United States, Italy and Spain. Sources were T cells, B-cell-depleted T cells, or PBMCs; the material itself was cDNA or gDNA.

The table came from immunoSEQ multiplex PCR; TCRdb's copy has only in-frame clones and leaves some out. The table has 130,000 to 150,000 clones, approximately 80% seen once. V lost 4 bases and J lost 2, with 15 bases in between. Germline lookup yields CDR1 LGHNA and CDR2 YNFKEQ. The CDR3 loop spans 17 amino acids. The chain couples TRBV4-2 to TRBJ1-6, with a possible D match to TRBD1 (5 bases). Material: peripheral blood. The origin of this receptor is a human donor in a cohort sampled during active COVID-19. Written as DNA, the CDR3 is TGTGCCAGCAGCCTTCCGGACACTCACACCTATAATTCACCCCTCCACTTT. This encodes CASSLPDTHTYNSPLHF.